This T cell receptor (beta chain) was observed in a study of T cells in Graves' hyperthyroidism and ophthalmopathy. Study at large: Initial diagnosis, before any treatment, was when peripheral blood was collected.

Amplified TCR beta CDR3 regions derived from RNA transcripts. During a first-round RT-PCR of the TCR CDR3, the HTBI primer set was used. One entry per CDR3 protein, called by TCRdb with MiXCR from the multiplex PCR reads. Among hundreds of thousands of distinct CDR3 sequences, less than 25% were seen once, and the ten largest hold around 50%. Ophthalmopathy patients showed a Clinical Activity Score of at least 3, NOSPECS grade of at least 4 and duration under 3 months. Researchers barred patients who had uncontrolled infection, other autoimmune disease, pregnancy or lactation. Using 10 ml of fresh peripheral blood, PBMCs were prepared. Sequencing input: blood. The source is a woman aged 70-85 years with Graves' ophthalmopathy.

CDR3 sequence: CASSLMSGANVLTF. CDR3 DNA sequence: TGTGCCAGCAGTTTAATGTCTGGGGCCAACGTCCTGACTTTC. The V and J genes are TRBV27 and TRBJ2-6; no clear D. CDR3 length equals 14 residues. V was shortened by 2 bases and J by 1 base, with 3 bases between the two germline ends. Per the germline V gene, CDR1 is MNHEY and CDR2 is SMNVEV (reference sequence). The variable domain in full, with the rest retrieved from reference TRBV27 and TRBJ2-6, is EAQVTQNPRYLITVTGKKLTVTCSQNMNHEYMSWYRQDPGLGLRQIYYSMNVEVTDKGDVPEGYKVSRKEKRNFPLILESPSPNQTSLYFCASSLMSGANVLTFGAGSRLTVL.